The next 5 T cell receptor beta chains were all read from a single sample in a study of human T cells and chemical hapten exposure. As for time point: pre-sensitization, week 0. This sample's treatment: therapeutic diphenylcyclopropenone sensitization with weekly scalp DPC. TCRdb passed the RACE reads through MiXCR, listing each CDR3 protein once. In the table there are some 200,000 distinct CDR3 sequences, almost 30% of which are singletons. The material sequenced was whole blood, taken in connection with sensitization to the hapten diphenylcyclopropenone (DPC). These receptor sequences come from a woman between 25 and 40 years old with alopecia areata. Some clones in this sample may be carry-over from other donors' samples.

The table lists this clonotype with a few counts. The chain is built from TRBV9 and TRBJ2-3, with D unclear. CDR3 length: 12 residues. Trimming left V 0 bases short and J 3 bases short, with 2 bases between. CDR1 and CDR2 from the germline V gene are SGDLS and YYNGEE. The CDR3 sequence is CASSVATDTQYF. The CDR3 DNA is TGTGCCAGCAGCGTAGCGACAGATACGCAGTATTTT.

The rearrangement joins TRBV6-1 to TRBJ1-2; D gene unclear. With 6 bases removed from V and 8 bases from J, the gap between germline ends came to 13 bases. Germline-derived CDR1 and CDR2 are MNHNS and SASEGT. The CDR3 is 12 residues long. The CDR3 here is CASRYPLGGYTF. Written as DNA, the CDR3 is TGTGCCAGCAGGTACCCGTTAGGCGGCTACACCTTC.

This clonotype was counted only a few times. The chain joins TRBV7-2 to TRBJ1-2, with D unresolved. V was pared by 4 bases and J by 3 bases, with 9 bases between. Germline V gene lookup returns CDR1 SGHTA and CDR2 FQGNSA. The CDR3 length is 13 residues. CDR3 DNA sequence: TGTGCCAGCAGCTCACTAGGGCACTATGGCTACACCTTC. This translates into CASSSLGHYGYTF.

This clonotype was found many times. The chain uses TRBV3-1 and TRBJ2-7; 7 nucleotides align to TRBD1. Trimming at V came to 5 bases and at J to 3 bases, leaving 7 bases not matched to a gene. Germline values: CDR1 LGHDT, CDR2 YNNKEL (reference sequence). The CDR3 is 14 amino acids. The CDR3 DNA reads as TGTGCCAGCAGCTCCCCGGGACAGATCTACGAGCAGTACTTC. Residues: CASSSPGQIYEQYF.

The sample holds a few counts of this clonotype. This chain joins TRBV9 and TRBJ2-5; D possibly corresponds to TRBD1 (6 bases). The CDR3 totals 15 residues. The V end was cut by 0 bases, the J end by 4 bases, with 13 bases between. Germline values: CDR1 SGDLS, CDR2 YYNGEE. Here the CDR3 reads CASSVGGTRGETQYF. The DNA for the CDR3 is TGTGCCAGCAGCGTAGGTGGGACCAGGGGAGAGACCCAGTACTTC. The whole variable domain, filled in from reference TRBV9 and TRBJ2-5, reads DSGVTQTPKHLITATGQRVTLRCSPRSGDLSVYWYQQSLDQGLQFLIQYYNGEERAKGNILERFSAQQFPDLHSELNLSSLELGDSALYFCASSVGGTRGETQYFGPGTRLLVL.